A single sample gave rise to the 9 T cell receptor beta chains below, sequenced in a study of blood T cell repertoires in COVID-19. The repertoire was sequenced with immunoSEQ multiplex PCR; TCRdb's copy has only in-frame clones and lacks some. The table lists about 140,000 clones, about 86% of them singletons. The sequencing input was peripheral blood. The source of these receptors is an older woman with acute or convalescent COVID-19.

This chain joins TRBV6-2 or TRBV6-3 and TRBJ2-1, with 7 bases lining up with TRBD1. CDR3 length: 15 amino acids. Trimming cost V 6 bases and J 8 bases; bases outside gene matches: 13. Per the germline V gene, CDR1 is MNHEY and CDR2 is SVGEGT. This CDR3 is CASSFRQGIGDEQFF. In nucleotides, the CDR3 is TGTGCCAGCAGCTTTAGACAGGGCATAGGGGATGAGCAGTTCTTC.

The chain links TRBV19 to TRBJ1-3; 9 positions agree with TRBD1. Germline V gene data show CDR1 as LNHDA and CDR2 as SQIVND (reference sequence). The CDR3 runs 14 residues. V shed 7 bases and J 4 bases; nucleotides not matched to a gene: 5. The CDR3 is CASTWTGAGNTIYF. The CDR3, as DNA: TGTGCCAGTACCTGGACAGGGGCAGGAAACACCATATATTTT.

The chain combines TRBV5-1 with TRBJ2-7, with unresolved D. This CDR3 comprises 11 residues. Between the trimmed V and J ends, which lost 3 bases and 2 bases, there was a span of 3 bases. In germline, CDR1 is SGHRS, CDR2 YFSETQ. CDR3 in DNA: TGCGCCAGCAGCTCAACCTACGAGCAGTACTTC. Translation: CASSSTYEQYF.

The J gene is TRBJ2-1, the V gene TRBV6-5; D gene uncertain. The CDR3 contains 15 residues. In germline, CDR1 is MNHEY, CDR2 SVGAGI. V lost 2 bases to trimming and J lost 6 bases, with 14 bases between them. CDR3 DNA: TGTGCCAGCAGTTACAGGAGTATGGGTTCCAATGAGCAGTTCTTC. It encodes CASSYRSMGSNEQFF.

This clone was counted many times. The chain carries TRBV4-1 and TRBJ1-5; weak D call: TRBD1 (6 bases). The germline CDR1 and CDR2 sequences are MGHRA and YSYEKL. V gave up 2 bases and J gave up 7 bases, with 15 bases separating them. The CDR3 has 15 residues. CDR3 in amino acids: CASSQHIFTGQPQHF. For the CDR3, the DNA is TGCGCCAGCAGCCAACATATTTTCACAGGGCAGCCCCAGCATTTT.

The rearrangement joins TRBV4-1 to TRBJ2-2; the match to TRBD1 covers 8 bases. Germline V gives CDR1 MGHRA, CDR2 YSYEKL. V lost 3 bases to trimming and J lost 5 bases; unmatched junction nucleotides: 14. This CDR3 contains 18 residues. The CDR3 region is CASSQTNQGAIQTGELFF. CDR3 nucleotides: TGCGCCAGCAGCCAGACGAACCAGGGGGCTATTCAAACCGGGGAGCTGTTTTTT.

V is TRBV5-5 and J is TRBJ1-4; D may be TRBD1 (6 bases). Between the trimmed V and J ends, which lost 2 bases and 5 bases, there was a span of 7 bases. The CDR3 has 13 residues. Per the germline V gene, CDR1 is SGHKS and CDR2 is YYEKEE (reference sequence). The CDR3 nucleotides are TGTGCCAGCAGCTTACAGGGAAATGAAAAACTGTTTTTT. Its translation is CASSLQGNEKLFF.

The chain carries TRBV11-3 and TRBJ2-5; possibly TRBD1 for D (6 bases). Germline-derived CDR1 and CDR2 are SGHNT and YENEEA. Trimming took 3 bases from V and 5 from J, leaving 19 bases between them. The CDR3 is made up of 16 amino acids. The chain's CDR3 is CASSFRPGASRETQYF. CDR3 DNA sequence: TGTGCCAGCAGCTTTCGTCCAGGGGCGTCCAGGGAGACCCAGTACTTC.

The genes are TRBV11-2 and TRBJ2-1, with 12 positions matching TRBD2. J was trimmed by 0 bases and V by 5 bases; bases with no gene match: 2. Germline-derived CDR1 and CDR2 are SGHAT and FQNNGV. The length of the CDR3 is 16 residues. Written as DNA, the CDR3 is TGTGCCAGCAGCCGGACTAGCGGGGTCTCCTACAATGAGCAGTTCTTC. Encoded protein: CASSRTSGVSYNEQFF.